What follows describes a single T cell receptor (beta chain). The data originate from a study of blood T cell repertoires in COVID-19. Study summary: Donors in the United States, Italy and Spain gave samples during acute or convalescent COVID-19. Sources were T cells, B-cell-depleted T cells, or PBMCs; the material itself was cDNA or gDNA.

V lost 0 bases, J lost 3 bases, and 8 bases lay in between. This CDR3 is 15 amino acids long. Germline lookup yields CDR1 KGHSH and CDR2 LQKENI. As originally analysed: Reference gene primers were amplified, and this amplification served to estimate nucleated cell counts. Using immunoSEQ multiplex PCR, the repertoire was profiled, and TCRdb retains in-frame clones only, with some absent. D and trimming come from the DNA, and the V and J calls and clone size come from that table. The sample gives tens of thousands of clones, around 87% of which show up once; roughly 3.1% is in the top ten. Sequenced material: peripheral blood. The rearrangement uses TRBV18 and TRBJ2-2; the D gene is possibly TRBD2 (5 bases). The sequence came from a woman between 45 and 60 years old with active or convalescent COVID-19. CDR3 protein: CASSPPTGDTGELFF. The CDR3 nucleotides are TGTGCCAGCTCACCACCGACCGGGGACACCGGGGAGCTGTTTTTT.